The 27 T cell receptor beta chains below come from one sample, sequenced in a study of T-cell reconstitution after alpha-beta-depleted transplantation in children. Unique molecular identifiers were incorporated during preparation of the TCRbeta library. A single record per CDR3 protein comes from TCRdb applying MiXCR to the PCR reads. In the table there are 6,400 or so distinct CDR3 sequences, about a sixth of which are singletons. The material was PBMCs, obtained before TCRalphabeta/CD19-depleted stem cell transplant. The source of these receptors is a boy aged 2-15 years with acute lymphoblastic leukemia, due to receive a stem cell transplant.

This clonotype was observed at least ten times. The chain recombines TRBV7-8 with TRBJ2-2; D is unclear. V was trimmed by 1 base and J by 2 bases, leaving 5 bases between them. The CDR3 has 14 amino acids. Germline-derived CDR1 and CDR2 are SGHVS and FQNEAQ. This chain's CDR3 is CASSLDSNTGELFF. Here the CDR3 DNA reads TGTGCCAGCAGCTTAGATAGCAACACCGGGGAGCTGTTTTTT.

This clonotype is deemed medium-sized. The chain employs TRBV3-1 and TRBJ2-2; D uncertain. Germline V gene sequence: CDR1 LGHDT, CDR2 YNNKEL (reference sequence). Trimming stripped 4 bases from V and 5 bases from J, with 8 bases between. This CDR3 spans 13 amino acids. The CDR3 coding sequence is TGTGCCAGCAGCCCTCCCGGAACCGGGGAGCTGTTTTTT. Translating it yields CASSPPGTGELFF.

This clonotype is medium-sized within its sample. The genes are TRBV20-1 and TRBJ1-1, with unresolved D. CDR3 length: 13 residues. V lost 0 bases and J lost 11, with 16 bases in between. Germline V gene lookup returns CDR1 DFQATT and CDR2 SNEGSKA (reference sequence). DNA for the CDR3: TGCAGTGCTAGAGACTCGGGCCGCCTGGGGGCTTTCTTT. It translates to CSARDSGRLGAFF.

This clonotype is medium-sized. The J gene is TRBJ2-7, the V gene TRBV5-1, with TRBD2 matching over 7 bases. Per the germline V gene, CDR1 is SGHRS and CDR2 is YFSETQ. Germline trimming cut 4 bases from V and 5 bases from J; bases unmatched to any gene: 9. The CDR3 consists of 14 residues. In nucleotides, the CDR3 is TGCGCCAGCAGCCCAATCGGGGGGATCCACGAGCAGTACTTC. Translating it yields CASSPIGGIHEQYF.

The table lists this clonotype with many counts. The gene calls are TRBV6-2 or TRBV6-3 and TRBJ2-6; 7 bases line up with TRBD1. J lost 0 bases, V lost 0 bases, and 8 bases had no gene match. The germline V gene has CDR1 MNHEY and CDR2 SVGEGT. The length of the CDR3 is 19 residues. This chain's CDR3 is CASSYSPGQPRSGANVLTF. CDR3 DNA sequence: TGTGCCAGCAGTTACTCTCCGGGACAGCCTCGCTCTGGGGCCAACGTCCTGACTTTC.

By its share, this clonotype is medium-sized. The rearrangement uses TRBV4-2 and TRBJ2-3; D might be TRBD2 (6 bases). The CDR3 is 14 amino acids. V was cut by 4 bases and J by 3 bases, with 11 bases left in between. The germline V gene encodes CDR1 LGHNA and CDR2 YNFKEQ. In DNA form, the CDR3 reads TGTGCCAGCAGCCCGCCTAGCGAGACAGATACGCAGTATTTT. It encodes CASSPPSETDTQYF.

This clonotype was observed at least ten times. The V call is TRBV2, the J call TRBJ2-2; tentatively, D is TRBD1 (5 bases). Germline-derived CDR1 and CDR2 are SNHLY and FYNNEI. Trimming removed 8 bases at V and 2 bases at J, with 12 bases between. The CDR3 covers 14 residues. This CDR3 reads CASASDSNTGELFF. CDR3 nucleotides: TGTGCCAGCGCTTCTGACAGTAACACCGGGGAGCTGTTTTTT.

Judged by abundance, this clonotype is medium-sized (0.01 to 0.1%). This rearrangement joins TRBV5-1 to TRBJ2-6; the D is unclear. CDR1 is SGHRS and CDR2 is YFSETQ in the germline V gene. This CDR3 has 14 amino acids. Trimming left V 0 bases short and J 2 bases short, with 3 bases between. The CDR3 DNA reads TGCGCCAGCAGCTTGGAAGCTGGGGCCAACGTCCTGACTTTC. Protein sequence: CASSLEAGANVLTF.

This CDR3 reads CASSHTPGAFF. CDR3 DNA: TGTGCCAGCAGTCACACCCCCGGAGCTTTCTTT. The V gene is TRBV28, the J gene TRBJ1-1, with D uncertain. The germline V gene encodes CDR1 MDHEN and CDR2 SYDVKM. The germline V and J ends were trimmed by 5 bases and 10 bases, with 11 bases remaining between them. The CDR3 has 11 amino acids.

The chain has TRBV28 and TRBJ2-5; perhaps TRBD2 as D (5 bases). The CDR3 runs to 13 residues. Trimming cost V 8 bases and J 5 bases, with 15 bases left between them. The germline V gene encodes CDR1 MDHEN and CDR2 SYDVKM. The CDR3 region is CASGPGMRETQYF. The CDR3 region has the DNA TGTGCCAGCGGCCCGGGGATGAGGGAGACCCAGTACTTC.

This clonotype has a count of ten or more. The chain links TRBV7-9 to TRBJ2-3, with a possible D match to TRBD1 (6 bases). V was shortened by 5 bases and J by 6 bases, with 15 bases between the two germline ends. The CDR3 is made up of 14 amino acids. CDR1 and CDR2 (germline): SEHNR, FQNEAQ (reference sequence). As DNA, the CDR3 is TGTGCCAGCAGCGCGCATCAAAGGGGGGATACGCAGTATTTT. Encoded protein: CASSAHQRGDTQYF.

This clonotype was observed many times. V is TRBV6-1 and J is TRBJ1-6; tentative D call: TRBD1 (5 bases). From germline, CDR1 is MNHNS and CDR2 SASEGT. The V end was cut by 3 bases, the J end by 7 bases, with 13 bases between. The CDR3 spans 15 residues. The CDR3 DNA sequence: TGTGCCAGCAGTGAGTTTGCGACAGCAAATTCACCCCTCCACTTT. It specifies CASSEFATANSPLHF.

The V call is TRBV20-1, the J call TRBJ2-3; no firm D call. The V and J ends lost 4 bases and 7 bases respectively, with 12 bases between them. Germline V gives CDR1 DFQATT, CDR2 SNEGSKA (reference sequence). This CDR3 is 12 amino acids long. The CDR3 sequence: CSANTLENTQYF. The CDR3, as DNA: TGCAGTGCTAACACCCTGGAAAATACGCAGTATTTT.

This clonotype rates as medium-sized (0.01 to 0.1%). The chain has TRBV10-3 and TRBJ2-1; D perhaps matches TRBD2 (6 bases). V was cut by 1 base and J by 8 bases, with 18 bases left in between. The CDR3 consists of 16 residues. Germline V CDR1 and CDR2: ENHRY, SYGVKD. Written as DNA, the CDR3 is TGTGCCATCAGTGAGTGGGAGGACTCAGGGTTTTATGAGCAGTTCTTC. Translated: CAISEWEDSGFYEQFF.

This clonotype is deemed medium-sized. In nucleotides, the CDR3 is TGTGCCAGCAGTTCCGTCCTCGCGAGGGGGGCTTCGCTTTACGAGCAGTACTTC. Its protein is CASSSVLARGASLYEQYF. This chain connects TRBV6-5 to TRBJ2-7, with D perhaps matching TRBD1 or TRBD2 (6 bases each). Trimming stripped 4 bases from V and 4 bases from J, with 26 bases between. There are 18 residues in the CDR3. Per germline, CDR1 MNHEY and CDR2 SVGAGI.

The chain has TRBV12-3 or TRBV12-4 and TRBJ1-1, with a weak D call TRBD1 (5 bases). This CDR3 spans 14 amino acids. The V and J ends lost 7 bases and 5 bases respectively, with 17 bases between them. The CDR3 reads CASTLSPGKTEAFF. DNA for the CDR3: TGTGCCAGCACCCTGAGCCCAGGGAAGACTGAAGCTTTCTTT.

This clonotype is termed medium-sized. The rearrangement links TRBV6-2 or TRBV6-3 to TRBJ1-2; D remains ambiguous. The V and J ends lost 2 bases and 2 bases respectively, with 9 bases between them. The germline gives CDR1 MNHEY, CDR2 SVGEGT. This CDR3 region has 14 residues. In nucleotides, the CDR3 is TGTGCCAGCAGTTACGCGGGCAGAAACTATGGCTACACCTTC. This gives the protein CASSYAGRNYGYTF.

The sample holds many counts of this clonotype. The CDR3 bases are TGTGCCAGCAGCTTGGCAGGGAGTCACGAGCAGTACTTC. This sequence encodes CASSLAGSHEQYF. This sequence joins TRBV6-1 and TRBJ2-7; D is possibly TRBD1 or TRBD2 (5 bases each). This CDR3 is built from 13 residues. CDR1 is MNHNS and CDR2 is SASEGT in the germline V gene. V was shortened by 6 bases and J by 5 bases, with 14 bases between the two germline ends.

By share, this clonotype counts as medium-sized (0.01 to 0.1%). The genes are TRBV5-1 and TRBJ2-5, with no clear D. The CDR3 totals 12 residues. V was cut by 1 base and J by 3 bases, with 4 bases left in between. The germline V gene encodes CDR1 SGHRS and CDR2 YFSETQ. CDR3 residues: CASSLPKETQYF. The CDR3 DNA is TGCGCCAGCAGCTTGCCCAAAGAGACCCAGTACTTC.

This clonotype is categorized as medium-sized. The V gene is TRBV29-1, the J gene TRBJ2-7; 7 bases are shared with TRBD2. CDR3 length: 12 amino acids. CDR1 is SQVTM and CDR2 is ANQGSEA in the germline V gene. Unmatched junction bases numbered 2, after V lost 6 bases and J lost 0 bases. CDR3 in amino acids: CSVGDYSYEQYF. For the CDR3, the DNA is TGCAGCGTCGGGGACTACTCCTACGAGCAGTACTTC.

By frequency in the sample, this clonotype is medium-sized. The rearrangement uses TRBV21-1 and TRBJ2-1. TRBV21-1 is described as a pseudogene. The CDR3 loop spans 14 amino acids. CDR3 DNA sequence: TGTGCCAGCAGCAAAGGGACTACCCACAATGAGCAGTTCTTC. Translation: CASSKGTTHNEQFF.

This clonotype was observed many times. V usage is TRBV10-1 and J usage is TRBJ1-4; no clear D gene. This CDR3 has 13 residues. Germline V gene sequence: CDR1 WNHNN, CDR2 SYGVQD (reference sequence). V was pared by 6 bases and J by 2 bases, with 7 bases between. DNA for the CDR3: TGCGCCAGCAGCCGGGCCACTAATGAAAAACTGTTTTTT. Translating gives CASSRATNEKLFF.

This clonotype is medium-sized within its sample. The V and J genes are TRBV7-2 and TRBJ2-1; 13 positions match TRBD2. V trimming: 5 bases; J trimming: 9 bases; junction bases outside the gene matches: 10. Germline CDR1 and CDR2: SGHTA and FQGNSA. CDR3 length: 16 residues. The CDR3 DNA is TGTGCCAGCAGCGTAGGGGGACTAGCGGGGAGGGGTGAGCAGTTCTTC. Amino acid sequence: CASSVGGLAGRGEQFF.

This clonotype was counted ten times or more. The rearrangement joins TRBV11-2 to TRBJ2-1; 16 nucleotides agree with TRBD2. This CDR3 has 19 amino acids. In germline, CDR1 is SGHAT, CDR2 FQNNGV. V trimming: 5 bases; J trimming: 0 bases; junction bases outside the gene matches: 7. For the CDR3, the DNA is TGTGCCAGCAGCCTACTGGGACTAGCGGGGGGGCCCTCCTACAATGAGCAGTTCTTC. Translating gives CASSLLGLAGGPSYNEQFF.

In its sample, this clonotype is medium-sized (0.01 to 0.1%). CDR3 DNA: TGTGCCAGCAGTTCCGAGGTTCCGGGCACTGAAGCTTTCTTT. Amino acid sequence: CASSSEVPGTEAFF. The chain couples TRBV12-3 or TRBV12-4 to TRBJ1-1; D remains ambiguous. Trimming cost V 4 bases and J 4 bases, with 13 bases left between them. This CDR3 contains 14 residues.

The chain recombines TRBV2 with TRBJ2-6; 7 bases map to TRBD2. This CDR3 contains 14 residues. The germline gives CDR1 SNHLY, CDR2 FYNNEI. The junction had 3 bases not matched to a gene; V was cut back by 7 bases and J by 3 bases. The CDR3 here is CASNRGVGANVLTF. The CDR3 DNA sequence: TGTGCCAGCAATCGGGGGGTTGGGGCCAACGTCCTGACTTTC.

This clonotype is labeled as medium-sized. CDR3: CASSDAAGKPSEQFF. CDR3 DNA sequence: TGTGCCAGCAGTGACGCGGCAGGGAAGCCAAGTGAGCAGTTCTTC. V usage is TRBV6-4 and J usage is TRBJ2-1, with a weak D call TRBD1 (5 bases). Trimming shortened V by 2 bases and J by 9 bases, and 17 bases separated the two germline ends. Germline values: CDR1 MRHNA, CDR2 SNTAGT. The CDR3 covers 15 residues.